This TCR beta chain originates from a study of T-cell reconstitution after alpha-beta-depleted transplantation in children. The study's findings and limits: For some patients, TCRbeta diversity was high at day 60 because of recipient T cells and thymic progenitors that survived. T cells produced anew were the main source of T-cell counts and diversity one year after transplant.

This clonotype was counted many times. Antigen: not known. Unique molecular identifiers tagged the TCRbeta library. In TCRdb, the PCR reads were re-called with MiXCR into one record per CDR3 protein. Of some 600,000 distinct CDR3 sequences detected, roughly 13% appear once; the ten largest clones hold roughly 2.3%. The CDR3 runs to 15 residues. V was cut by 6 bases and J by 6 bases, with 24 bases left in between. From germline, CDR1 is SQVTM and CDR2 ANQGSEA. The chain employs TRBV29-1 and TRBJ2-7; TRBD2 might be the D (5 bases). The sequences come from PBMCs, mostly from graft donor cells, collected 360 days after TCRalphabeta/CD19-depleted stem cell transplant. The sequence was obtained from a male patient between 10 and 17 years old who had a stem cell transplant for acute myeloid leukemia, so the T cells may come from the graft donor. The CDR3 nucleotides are TGCAGCGTCGAACTCATTGACGGCAAGGCGGGCGAGCAGTACTTC. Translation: CSVELIDGKAGEQYF.